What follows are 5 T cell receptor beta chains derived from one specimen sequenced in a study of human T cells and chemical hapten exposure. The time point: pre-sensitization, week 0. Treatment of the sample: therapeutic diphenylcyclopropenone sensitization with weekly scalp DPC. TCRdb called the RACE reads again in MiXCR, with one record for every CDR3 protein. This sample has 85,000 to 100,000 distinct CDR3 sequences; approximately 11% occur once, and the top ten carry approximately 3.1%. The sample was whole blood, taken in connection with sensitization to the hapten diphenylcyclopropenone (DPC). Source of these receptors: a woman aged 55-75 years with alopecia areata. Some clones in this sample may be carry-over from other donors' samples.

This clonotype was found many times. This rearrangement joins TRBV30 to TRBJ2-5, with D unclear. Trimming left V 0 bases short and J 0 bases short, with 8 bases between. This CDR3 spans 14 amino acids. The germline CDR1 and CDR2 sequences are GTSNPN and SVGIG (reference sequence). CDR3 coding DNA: TGTGCCTGGAGTGTACCCCGGGACCAAGAGACCCAGTACTTC. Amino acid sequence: CAWSVPRDQETQYF.

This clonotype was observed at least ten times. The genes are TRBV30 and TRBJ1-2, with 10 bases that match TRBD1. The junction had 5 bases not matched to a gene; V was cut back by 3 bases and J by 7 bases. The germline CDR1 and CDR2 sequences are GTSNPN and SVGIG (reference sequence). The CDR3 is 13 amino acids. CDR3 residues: CAWRDRDRGGYTF. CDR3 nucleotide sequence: TGTGCCTGGAGAGACCGGGACAGGGGTGGCTACACCTTC.

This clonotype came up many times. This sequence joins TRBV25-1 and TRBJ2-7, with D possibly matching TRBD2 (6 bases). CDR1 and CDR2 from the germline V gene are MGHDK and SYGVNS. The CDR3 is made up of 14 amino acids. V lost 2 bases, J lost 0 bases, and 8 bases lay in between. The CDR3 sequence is CASSERLGSYEQYF. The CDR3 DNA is TGTGCCAGCAGTGAAAGACTAGGCTCCTACGAGCAGTACTTC.

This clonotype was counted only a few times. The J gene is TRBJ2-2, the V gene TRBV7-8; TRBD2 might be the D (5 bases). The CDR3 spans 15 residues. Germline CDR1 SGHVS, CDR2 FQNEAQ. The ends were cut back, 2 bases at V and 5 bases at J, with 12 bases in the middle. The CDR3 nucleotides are TGTGCCAGCAGCTTAAATCTCAAGCGGACCGGGGAGCTGTTTTTT. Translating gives CASSLNLKRTGELFF.

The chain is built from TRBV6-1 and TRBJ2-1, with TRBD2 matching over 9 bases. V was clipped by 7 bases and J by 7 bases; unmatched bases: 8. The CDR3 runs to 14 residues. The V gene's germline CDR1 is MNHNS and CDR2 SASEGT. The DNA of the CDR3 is TGTGCCAGCAACGGCGGGGGGGCCGGTAATGAGCAGTTCTTC. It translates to CASNGGGAGNEQFF.